Listed here are 6 T cell receptor beta chains from one sample, sequenced in a study of control samples from healthy donors and cancer patients. Using immunoSEQ multiplex PCR, the repertoire was profiled, and TCRdb retains in-frame clones only, with some absent. This table has about 140,000 clones, about 90% appearing once. The sample was blood. These receptors came from a man aged 18 to 29 in good health.

J is TRBJ1-2 and V is TRBV2; no definite D call. Deletions cut 7 bases from V and 8 bases from J, with 14 bases between. This CDR3 has 12 amino acids. Germline CDR1 SNHLY, CDR2 FYNNEI. The CDR3 loop reads CASIDLARGYTF. The CDR3 DNA sequence: TGTGCCAGCATAGACTTGGCAAGGGGCTACACCTTC.

The chain combines TRBV7-3 with TRBJ2-2, with D possibly called TRBD1 or TRBD2 (5 bases each). Germline V gene sequence: CDR1 SGHTA, CDR2 FQGTGA. Deletions cut 2 bases from V and 7 bases from J, with 14 bases between. The CDR3 is 15 amino acids. The CDR3: CASSLSPGPGGELFF. CDR3 DNA: TGTGCCAGCAGCTTATCACCGGGGCCAGGCGGGGAGCTGTTTTTT. Variable domain in full (rest from reference TRBV7-3 and TRBJ2-2): GAGVSQTPSNKVTEKGKYVELRCDPISGHTALYWYRQSLGQGPEFLIYFQGTGAADDSGLPNDRFFAVRPEGSVSTLKIQRTERGDSAVYLCASSLSPGPGGELFFGEGSRLTVL.

V is TRBV5-1 and J is TRBJ2-3, with 7 nucleotides matching TRBD1. Germline V lookup: CDR1 SGHRS, CDR2 YFSETQ. This CDR3 spans 16 amino acids. V dropped 1 base and J dropped 1; count of bases not matched to a gene: 6. Here the CDR3 DNA reads TGCGCCAGCAGCTTGCCTACAGGGGACGGCACAGATACGCAGTATTTT. This translates into CASSLPTGDGTDTQYF.

The chain couples TRBV3-1 (or the pseudogene TRBV3-2) to TRBJ1-4; no firm D call. With 3 bases removed from V and 14 bases from J, the gap between germline ends came to 13 bases. The germline V gene has CDR1 LGHDT and CDR2 YNNKEL (reference sequence). CDR3 size: 12 residues. CDR3 protein: CASSQYRKQLFF. DNA of the CDR3: TGTGCCAGCAGCCAGTATCGTAAGCAGCTGTTTTTT.

This sequence joins TRBV7-9 and TRBJ2-2; TRBD1 agrees at 9 bases. Germline V gene sequence: CDR1 SEHNR, CDR2 FQNEAQ (reference sequence). With 5 bases clipped from V and 0 bases from J, the junction kept 4 bases outside the gene matches. The CDR3 runs 16 residues. This chain's CDR3 is CASSPGQGTNTGELFF. CDR3 nucleotide sequence: TGTGCCAGCAGCCCCGGACAGGGGACGAACACCGGGGAGCTGTTTTTT.

This clone was counted once. This chain joins TRBV7-2 and TRBJ2-2; D might be TRBD2 (7 bases). V lost 1 base and J lost 6, with 15 bases in between. The CDR3 runs to 16 residues. CDR1 and CDR2 (germline): SGHTA, FQGNSA. Here the CDR3 reads CASSLEGGLPSGELFF. The CDR3 nucleotides read TGTGCCAGCAGCTTAGAGGGGGGGTTGCCGTCCGGGGAGCTGTTTTTT.